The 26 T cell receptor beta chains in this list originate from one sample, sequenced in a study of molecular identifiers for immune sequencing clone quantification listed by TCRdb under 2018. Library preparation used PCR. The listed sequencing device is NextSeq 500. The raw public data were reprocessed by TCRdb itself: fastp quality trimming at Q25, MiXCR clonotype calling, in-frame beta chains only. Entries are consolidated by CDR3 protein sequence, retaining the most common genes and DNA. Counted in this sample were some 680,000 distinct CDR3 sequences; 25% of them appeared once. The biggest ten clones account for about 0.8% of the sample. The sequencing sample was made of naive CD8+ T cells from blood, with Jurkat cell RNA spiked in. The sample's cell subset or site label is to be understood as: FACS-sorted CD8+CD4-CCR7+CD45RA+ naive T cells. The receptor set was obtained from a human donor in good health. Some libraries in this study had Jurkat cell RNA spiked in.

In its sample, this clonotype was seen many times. CDR3 loop: CARTDSPYEQYF. CDR3 sequence (DNA): TGCGCCAGAACGGACAGTCCCTACGAGCAGTACTTC. V usage is TRBV4-3 and J usage is TRBJ2-7; possible D gene TRBD1, 6 bases. V lost 9 bases and J lost 2, with 11 bases in between. Germline CDR1 LGHNA, CDR2 YSLEER. This CDR3 comprises 12 residues.

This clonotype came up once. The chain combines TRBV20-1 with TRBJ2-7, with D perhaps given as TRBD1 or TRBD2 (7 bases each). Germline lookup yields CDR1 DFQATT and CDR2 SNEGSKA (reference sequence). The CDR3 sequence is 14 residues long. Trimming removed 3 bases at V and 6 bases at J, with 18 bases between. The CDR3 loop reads CSASLTGRVGEQYF. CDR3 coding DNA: TGCAGTGCTAGCTTGACAGGGAGGGTGGGCGAGCAGTACTTC.

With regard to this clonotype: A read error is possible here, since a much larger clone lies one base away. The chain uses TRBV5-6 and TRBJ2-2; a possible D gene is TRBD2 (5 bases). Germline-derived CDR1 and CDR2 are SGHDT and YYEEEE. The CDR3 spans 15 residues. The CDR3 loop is CASSLKLLNTGELSF. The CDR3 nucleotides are TGTGCCAGCAGCTTGAAGCTCTTGAACACCGGGGAGCTGTCTTTT.

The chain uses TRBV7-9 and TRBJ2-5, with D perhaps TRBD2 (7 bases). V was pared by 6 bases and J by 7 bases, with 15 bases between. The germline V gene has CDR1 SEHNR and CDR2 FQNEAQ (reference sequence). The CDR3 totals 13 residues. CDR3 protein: CASRPEGGGTQYF. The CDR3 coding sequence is TGTGCCAGCAGGCCCGAGGGAGGGGGGACCCAGTACTTC.

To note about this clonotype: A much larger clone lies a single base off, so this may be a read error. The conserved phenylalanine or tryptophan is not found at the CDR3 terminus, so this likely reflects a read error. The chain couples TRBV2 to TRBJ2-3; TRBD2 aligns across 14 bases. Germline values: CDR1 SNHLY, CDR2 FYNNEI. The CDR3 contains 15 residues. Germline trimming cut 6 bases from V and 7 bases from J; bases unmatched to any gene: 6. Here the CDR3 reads CASRGTSGRTNTQYI. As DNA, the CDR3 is TGTGCCAGCAGGGGGACTAGCGGGAGAACCAATACGCAGTATATT.

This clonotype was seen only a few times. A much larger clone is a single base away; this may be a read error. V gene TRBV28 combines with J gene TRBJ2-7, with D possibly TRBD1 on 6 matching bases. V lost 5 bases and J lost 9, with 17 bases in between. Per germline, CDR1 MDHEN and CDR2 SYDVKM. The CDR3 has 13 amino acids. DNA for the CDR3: TGTGCCAGCAGTCCACACAGGGTTGGGGGGCAGTACTTC. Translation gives CASSPHRVGGQYF. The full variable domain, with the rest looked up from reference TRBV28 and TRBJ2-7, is DVKVTQSSRYLVKRTGEKVFLECVQDMDHENMFWYRQDPGLGLRLIYFSYDVKMKEKGDIPEGYSVSREKKERFSLILESASTNQTSMYLCASSPHRVGGQYFGPGTRLTVT.

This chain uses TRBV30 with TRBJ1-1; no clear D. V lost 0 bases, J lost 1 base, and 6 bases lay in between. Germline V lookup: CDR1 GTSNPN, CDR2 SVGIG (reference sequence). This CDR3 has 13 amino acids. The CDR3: CAWSVQSNTEAFF. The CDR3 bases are TGTGCCTGGAGTGTACAATCGAACACTGAAGCTTTCTTT.

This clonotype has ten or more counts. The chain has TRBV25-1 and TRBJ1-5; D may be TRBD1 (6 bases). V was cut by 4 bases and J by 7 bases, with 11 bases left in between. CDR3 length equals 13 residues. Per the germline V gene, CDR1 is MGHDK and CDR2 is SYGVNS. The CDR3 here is CASSGQGFQPQHF. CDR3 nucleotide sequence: TGTGCCAGCAGTGGGCAGGGGTTCCAGCCCCAGCATTTT.

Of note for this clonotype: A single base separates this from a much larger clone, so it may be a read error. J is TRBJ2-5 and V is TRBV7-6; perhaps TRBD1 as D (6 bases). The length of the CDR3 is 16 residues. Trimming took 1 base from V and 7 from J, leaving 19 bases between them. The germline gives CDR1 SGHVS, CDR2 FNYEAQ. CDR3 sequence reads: CASSLGPRQEAGTQYF. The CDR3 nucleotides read TGTGCCAGCAGCTTAGGCCCGCGACAGGAAGCAGGGACCCAGTACTTC.

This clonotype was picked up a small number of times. The CDR3 is CASGPPGLLRDEQFF. The DNA of the CDR3 is TGTGCTAGTGGTCCACCGGGACTATTGAGGGATGAGCAGTTCTTC. The gene calls are TRBV12-5 and TRBJ2-1; 7 bases are a match to TRBD2. The V gene end was trimmed by 5 bases and the J gene end by 8 bases; junction bases not matched to a gene: 12. Germline CDR1 is LGHNT and CDR2 is FRNRAP. CDR3 size: 15 residues.

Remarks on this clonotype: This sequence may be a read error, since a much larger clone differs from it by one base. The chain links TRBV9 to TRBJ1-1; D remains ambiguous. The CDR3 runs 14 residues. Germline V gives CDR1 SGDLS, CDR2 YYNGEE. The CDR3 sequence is CASGVDGQNTEAFF. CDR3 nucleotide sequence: TGTGCCAGCGGCGTAGACGGCCAGAACACTGAAGCTTTCTTT.

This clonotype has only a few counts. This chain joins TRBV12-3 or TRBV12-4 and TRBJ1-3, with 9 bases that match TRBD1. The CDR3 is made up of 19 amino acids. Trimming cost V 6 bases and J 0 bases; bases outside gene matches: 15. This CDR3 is CASSAPGQGFVSSGNTIYF. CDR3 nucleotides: TGTGCCAGCAGCGCACCGGGACAGGGTTTTGTTTCCTCTGGAAACACCATATATTTT.

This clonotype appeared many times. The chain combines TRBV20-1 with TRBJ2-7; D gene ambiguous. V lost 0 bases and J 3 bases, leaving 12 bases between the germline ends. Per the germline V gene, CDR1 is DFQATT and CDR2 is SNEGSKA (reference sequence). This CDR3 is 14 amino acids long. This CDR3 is CSARDIAEYYEQYF. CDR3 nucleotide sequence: TGCAGTGCTAGAGATATTGCGGAATACTACGAGCAGTACTTC.

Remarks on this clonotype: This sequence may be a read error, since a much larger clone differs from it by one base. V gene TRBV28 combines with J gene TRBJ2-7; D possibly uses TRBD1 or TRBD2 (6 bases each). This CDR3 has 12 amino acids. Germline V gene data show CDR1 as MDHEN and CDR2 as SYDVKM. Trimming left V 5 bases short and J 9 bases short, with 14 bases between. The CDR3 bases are TGTGCCAGCAGTAACCCGGGGGCCGCGCAGTACTTC. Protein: CASSNPGAAQYF.

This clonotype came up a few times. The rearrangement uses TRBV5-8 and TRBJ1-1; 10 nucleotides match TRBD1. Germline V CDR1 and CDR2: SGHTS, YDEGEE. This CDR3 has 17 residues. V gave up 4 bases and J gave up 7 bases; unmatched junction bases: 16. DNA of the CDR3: TGTGCCAGCAGCACCCGGGACAGGGGCGCAGCTCTATTTGAAGCTTTCTTT. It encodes CASSTRDRGAALFEAFF.

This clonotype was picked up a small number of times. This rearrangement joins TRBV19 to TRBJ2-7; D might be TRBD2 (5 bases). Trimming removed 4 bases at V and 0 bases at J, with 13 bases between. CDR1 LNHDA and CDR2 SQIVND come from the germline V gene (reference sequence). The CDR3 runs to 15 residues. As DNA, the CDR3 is TGTGCCAGTAGTACTTTTTGGGGAGCCTCCTACGAGCAGTACTTC. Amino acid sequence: CASSTFWGASYEQYF. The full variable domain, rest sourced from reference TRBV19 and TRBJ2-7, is DGGITQSPKYLFRKEGQNVTLSCEQNLNHDAMYWYRQDPGQGLRLIYYSQIVNDFQKGDIAEGYSVSREKKESFPLTVTSAQKNPTAFYLCASSTFWGASYEQYFGPGTRLTVT.

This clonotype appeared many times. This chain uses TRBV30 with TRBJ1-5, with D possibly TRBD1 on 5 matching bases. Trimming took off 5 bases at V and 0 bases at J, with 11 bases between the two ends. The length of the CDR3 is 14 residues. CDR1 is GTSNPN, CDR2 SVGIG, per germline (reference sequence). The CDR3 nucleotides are TGTGCCTGGGGGACTGGGGTTAGCAATCAGCCCCAGCATTTT. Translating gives CAWGTGVSNQPQHF.

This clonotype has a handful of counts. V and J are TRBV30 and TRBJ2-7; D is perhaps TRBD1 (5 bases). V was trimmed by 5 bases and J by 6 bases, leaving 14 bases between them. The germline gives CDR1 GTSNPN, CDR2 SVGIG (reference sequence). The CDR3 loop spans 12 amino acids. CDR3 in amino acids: CAWGDSWVEQYF. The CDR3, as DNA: TGTGCCTGGGGAGACAGTTGGGTCGAGCAGTACTTC. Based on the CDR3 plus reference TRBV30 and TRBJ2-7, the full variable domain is SQTIHQWPATLVQPVGSPLSLECTVEGTSNPNLYWYRQAAGRGLQLLFYSVGIGQISSEVPQNLSASRPQDRQFILSSKKLLLSDSGFYLCAWGDSWVEQYFGPGTRLTVT.

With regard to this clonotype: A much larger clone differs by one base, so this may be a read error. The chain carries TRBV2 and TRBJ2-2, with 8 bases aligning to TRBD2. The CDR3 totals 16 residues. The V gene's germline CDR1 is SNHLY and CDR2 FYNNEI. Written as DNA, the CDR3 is TGTGCCAGCATCCCGGAACCGGGACTAGACACCTGGGAGCTGTTTTTT. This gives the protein CASIPEPGLDTWELFF.

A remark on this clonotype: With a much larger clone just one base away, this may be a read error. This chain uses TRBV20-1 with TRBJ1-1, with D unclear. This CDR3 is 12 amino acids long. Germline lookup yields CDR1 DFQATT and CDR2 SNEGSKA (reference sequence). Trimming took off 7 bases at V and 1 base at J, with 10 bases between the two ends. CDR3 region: CSGAAENTEAFF. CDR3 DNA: TGCAGTGGGGCGGCTGAGAACACTGAAGCTTTCTTT.

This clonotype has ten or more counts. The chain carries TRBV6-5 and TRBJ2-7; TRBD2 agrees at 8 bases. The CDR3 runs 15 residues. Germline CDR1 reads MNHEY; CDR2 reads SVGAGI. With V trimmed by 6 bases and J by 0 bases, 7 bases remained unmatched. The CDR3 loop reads CASRPPGGSSYEQYF. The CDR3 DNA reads TGTGCCAGCAGACCCCCGGGGGGGAGCTCCTACGAGCAGTACTTC.

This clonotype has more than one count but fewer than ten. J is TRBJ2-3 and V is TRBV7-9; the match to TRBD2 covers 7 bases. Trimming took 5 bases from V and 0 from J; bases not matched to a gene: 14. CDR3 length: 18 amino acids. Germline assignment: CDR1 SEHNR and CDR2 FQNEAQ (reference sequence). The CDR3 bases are TGTGCCAGCAGCGCCCCCGTTTCCAGCGGGGTTAGCACAGATACGCAGTATTTT. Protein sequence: CASSAPVSSGVSTDTQYF.

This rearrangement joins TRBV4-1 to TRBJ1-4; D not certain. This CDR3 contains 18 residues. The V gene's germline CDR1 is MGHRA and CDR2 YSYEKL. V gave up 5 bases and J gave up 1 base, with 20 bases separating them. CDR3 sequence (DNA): TGCGCCAGCAGCGCAAGGCCCCTTGAGGGCGGAACTAATGAAAAACTGTTTTTT. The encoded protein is CASSARPLEGGTNEKLFF.

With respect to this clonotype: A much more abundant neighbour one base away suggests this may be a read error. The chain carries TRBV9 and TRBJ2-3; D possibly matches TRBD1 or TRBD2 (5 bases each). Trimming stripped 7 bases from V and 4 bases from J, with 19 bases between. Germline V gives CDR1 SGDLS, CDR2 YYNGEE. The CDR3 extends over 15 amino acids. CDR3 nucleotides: TGTGCCAGCGGCGCCGAGGGGACCCGACCAGATACGCAGTATTTT. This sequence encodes CASGAEGTRPDTQYF.

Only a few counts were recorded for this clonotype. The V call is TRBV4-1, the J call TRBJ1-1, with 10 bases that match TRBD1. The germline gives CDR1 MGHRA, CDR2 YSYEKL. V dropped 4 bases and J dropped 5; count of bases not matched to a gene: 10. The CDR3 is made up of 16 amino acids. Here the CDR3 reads CASSPPTGQGGTEAFF. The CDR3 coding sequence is TGCGCCAGCAGCCCTCCCACCGGACAGGGGGGGACTGAAGCTTTCTTT.

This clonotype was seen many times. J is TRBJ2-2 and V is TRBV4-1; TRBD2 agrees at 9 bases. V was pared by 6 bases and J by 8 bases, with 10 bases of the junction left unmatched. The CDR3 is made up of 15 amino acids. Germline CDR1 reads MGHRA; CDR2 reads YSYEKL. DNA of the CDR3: TGCGCCAGCAGTCATCAGCAGACTAGCGGAGGGGAGCTGTTTTTT. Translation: CASSHQQTSGGELFF.